This T cell receptor beta chain was recorded in a study of Tregs in tolerant kidney transplant recipients. About this clone itself: Other nucleotide sequences in the sample specify the same CDR3.

The method was immunoSEQ multiplex PCR; TCRdb's version includes in-frame clones alone and lacks a portion of them. The data contain more than 95,000 clones, almost 95% of them singletons. Germline lookup yields CDR1 SGHRS and CDR2 YFSETQ. The CDR3 has 16 amino acids. V was clipped by 4 bases and J by 0 bases; unmatched bases: 2. Source material: CD4+ T cells from blood. The chain uses TRBV5-1 and TRBJ2-1, with 12 bases that match TRBD2. This receptor was taken from a human donor in good health. The CDR3 DNA reads as TGCGCCAGCAGCCCGACTAGCGGGAGCTCCTACAATGAGCAGTTCTTC. It encodes CASSPTSGSSYNEQFF.